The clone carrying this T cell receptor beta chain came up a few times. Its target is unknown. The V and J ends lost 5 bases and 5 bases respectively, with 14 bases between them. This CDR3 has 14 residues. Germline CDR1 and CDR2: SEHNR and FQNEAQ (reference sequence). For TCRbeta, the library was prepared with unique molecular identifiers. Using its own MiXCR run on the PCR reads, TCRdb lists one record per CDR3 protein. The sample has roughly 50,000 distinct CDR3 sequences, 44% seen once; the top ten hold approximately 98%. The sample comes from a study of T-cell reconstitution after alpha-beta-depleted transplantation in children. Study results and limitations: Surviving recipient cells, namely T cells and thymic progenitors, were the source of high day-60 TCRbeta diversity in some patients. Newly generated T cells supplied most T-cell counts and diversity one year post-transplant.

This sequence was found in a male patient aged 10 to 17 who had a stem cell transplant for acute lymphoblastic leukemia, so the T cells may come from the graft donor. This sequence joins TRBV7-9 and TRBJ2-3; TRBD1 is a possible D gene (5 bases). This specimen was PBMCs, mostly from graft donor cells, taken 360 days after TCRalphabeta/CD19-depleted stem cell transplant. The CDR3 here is CASSTRLGEDTQYF. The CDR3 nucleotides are TGTGCCAGCAGCACCCGCCTAGGGGAAGATACGCAGTATTTT.